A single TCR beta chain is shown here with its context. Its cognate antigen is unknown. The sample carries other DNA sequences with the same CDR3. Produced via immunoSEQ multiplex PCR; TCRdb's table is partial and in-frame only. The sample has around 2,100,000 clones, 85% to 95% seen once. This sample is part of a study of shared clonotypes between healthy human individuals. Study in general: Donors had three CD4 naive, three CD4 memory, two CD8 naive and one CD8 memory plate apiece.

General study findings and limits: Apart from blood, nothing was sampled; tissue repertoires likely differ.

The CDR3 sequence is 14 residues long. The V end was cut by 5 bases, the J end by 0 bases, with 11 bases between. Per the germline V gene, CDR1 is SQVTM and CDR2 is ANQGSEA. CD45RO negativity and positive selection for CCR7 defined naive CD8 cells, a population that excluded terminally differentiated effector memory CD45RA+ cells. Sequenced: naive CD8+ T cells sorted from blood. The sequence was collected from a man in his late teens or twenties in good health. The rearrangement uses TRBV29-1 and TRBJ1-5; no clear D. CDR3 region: CSVLSGDSNQPQHF. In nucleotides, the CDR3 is TGCAGCGTTCTATCTGGGGATAGCAATCAGCCCCAGCATTTT.